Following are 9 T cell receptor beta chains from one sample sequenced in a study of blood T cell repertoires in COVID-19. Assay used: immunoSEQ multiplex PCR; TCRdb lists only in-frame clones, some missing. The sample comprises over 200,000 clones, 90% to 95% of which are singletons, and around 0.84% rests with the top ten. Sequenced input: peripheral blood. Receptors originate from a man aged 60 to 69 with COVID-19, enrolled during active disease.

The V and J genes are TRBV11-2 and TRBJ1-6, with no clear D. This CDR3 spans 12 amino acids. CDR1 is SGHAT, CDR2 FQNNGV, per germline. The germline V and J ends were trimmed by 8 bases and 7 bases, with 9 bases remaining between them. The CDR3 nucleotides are TGTGCCAGCCAGGTGATGAATTCACCCCTCCACTTT. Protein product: CASQVMNSPLHF.

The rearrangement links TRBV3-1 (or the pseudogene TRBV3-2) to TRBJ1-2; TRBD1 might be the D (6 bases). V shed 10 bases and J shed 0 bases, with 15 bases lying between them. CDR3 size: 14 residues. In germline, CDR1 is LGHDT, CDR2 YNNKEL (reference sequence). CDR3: CATRGDRTNYGYTF. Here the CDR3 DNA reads TGTGCCACAAGAGGAGACAGGACTAACTATGGCTACACCTTC.

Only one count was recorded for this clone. The CDR3: CASSPRGGLNNEQFF. Here the CDR3 DNA reads TGTGCCAGCAGCCCCCGGGGGGGCCTTAACAATGAGCAGTTCTTC. This chain links TRBV9 with TRBJ2-1, with 8 nucleotides matching TRBD2. CDR1 SGDLS and CDR2 YYNGEE come from the germline V gene. V was clipped by 4 bases and J by 5 bases; unmatched bases: 8. CDR3 size: 15 residues.

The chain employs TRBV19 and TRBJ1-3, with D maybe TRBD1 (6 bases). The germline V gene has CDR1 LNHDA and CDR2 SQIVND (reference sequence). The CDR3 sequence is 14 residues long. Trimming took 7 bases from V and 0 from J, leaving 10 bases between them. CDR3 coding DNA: TGTGCCAGTATCCCGGGACACTCTGGAAACACCATATATTTT. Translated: CASIPGHSGNTIYF.

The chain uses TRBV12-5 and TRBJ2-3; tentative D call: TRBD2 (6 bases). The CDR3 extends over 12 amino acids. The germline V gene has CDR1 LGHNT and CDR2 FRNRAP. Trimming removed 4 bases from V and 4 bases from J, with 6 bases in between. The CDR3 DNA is TGTGCTAGTGGTTCGGGAGCAGATACGCAGTATTTT. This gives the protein CASGSGADTQYF.

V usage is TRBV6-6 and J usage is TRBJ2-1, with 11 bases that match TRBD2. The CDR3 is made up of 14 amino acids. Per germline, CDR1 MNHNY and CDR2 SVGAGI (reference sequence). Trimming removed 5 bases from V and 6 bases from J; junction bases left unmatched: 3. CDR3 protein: CASSRLAGPNEQFF. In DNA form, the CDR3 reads TGTGCCAGCAGTCGACTAGCGGGGCCCAATGAGCAGTTCTTC.

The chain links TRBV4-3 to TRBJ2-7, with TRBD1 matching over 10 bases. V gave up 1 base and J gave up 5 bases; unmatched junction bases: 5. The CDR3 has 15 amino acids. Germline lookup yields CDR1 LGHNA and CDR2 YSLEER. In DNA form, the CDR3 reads TGCGCCAGCAGCCAAGCCGGGACAGGGGTACACGAGCAGTACTTC. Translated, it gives CASSQAGTGVHEQYF.

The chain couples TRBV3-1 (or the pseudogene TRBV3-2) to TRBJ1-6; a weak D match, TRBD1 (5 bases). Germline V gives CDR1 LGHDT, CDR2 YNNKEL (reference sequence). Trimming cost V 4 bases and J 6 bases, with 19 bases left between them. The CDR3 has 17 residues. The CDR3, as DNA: TGTGCCAGCAGCCCCGCTTATGCAGGGATTAGTAATTCACCCCTCCACTTT. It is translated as CASSPAYAGISNSPLHF.

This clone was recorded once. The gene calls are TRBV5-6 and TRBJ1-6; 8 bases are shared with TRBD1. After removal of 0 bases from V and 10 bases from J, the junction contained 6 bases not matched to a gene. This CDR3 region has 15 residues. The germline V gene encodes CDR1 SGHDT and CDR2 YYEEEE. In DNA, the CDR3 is TGTGCCAGCAGCTTGGCGGGGACAGGAGGATCACCCCTCCACTTT. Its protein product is CASSLAGTGGSPLHF.